The TCR beta chain described here comes from a study of neurological immune-mediated disorders. About the research overall: Among the 34 patients with multiple sclerosis, some 31 were relapsing-remitting, while 3 were secondary progressive. General observations from the study: The expanded clones of different subjects shared no CDR3 amino acid sequences (suggesting private repertoires in all groups). The repertoires of 18 of 34 multiple sclerosis patients were placed by phylogenetic grouping in a single related-CDR3 cluster, which may be a signature.

A total of 2 million PBMCs stored at -80 degrees C provided the unsorted libraries. In TCRdb, the 5' RACE reads were re-called with MiXCR into one record per CDR3 protein. The sample shows approximately 70,000 distinct CDR3 sequences, 3% to 5% of them seen only once. The V end was cut by 5 bases, the J end by 5 bases, with 18 bases between. In germline, CDR1 is MNHNY, CDR2 SVGAGI (reference sequence). The CDR3 has 16 residues. This clonotype has at least ten counts. Its matching antigen is unknown. V gene TRBV6-6 combines with J gene TRBJ1-4, with D unresolved. The sample consisted of PBMCs. This TCR derives from a man under 40 with multiple sclerosis. The CDR3 sequence: CASSNRDRQGNEKLFF. The CDR3 DNA sequence: TGTGCCAGCAGTAACCGAGACCGCCAAGGGAATGAAAAACTGTTTTTT.